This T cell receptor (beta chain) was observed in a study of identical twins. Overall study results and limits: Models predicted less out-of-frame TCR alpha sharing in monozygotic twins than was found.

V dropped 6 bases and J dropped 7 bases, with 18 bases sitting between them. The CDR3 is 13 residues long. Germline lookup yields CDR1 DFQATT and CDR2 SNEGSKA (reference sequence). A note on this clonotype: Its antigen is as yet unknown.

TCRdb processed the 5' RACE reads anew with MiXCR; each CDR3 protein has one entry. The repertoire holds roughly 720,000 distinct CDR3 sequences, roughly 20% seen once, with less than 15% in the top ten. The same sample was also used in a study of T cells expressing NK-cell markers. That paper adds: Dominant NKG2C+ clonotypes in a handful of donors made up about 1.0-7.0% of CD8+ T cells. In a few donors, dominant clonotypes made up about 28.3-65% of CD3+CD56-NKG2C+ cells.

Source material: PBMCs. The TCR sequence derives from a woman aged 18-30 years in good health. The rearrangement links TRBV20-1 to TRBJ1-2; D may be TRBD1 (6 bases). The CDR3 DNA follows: TGCAGTGCCAGCTCAGGGGCGTGGGGTGGCTACACCTTC. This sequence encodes CSASSGAWGGYTF.